A single sample is the source of the 18 T cell receptor beta chains below, sequenced in a study of blood T cell repertoires in COVID-19 (dated by TCRdb to the early 2020s). Library preparation employed the immunoSEQ multiplex PCR assay. In TCRdb, the immuneACCESS table is reduced to in-frame sequences with V and J assigned. These tables do not hold every clone; where another copy was compared, an unresolved V gene accounts for under half, and the others remain unexplained. For this sample the table gives over 80,000 clones, of which 80% to 90% were detected only once. The top ten hold 15% to 20% of the sample. Sequencing input: peripheral blood. The receptors were gathered from a human donor in a cohort sampled during active COVID-19.

The V and J genes are TRBV9 and TRBJ2-1, with D perhaps matching TRBD2 (5 bases). V was cut by 3 bases and J by 5 bases, with 30 bases left in between. The CDR3 spans 20 residues. The germline gives CDR1 SGDLS, CDR2 YYNGEE. CDR3 DNA: TGTGCCAGCAGCGCTCGATCGAGCTCGGAGGTGGGAGTGACGAACAATGAGCAGTTCTTC. Translation gives CASSARSSSEVGVTNNEQFF.

The rearrangement links TRBV9 to TRBJ1-6; the match to TRBD1 covers 7 bases. The CDR3 consists of 16 residues. Germline V CDR1 and CDR2: SGDLS, YYNGEE. V dropped 3 bases and J dropped 0; count of bases not matched to a gene: 3. The CDR3 sequence: CASSAQGSSYNSPLHF. The CDR3 DNA sequence: TGTGCCAGCAGCGCACAGGGGAGCTCCTATAATTCACCCCTCCACTTT.

The chain couples TRBV9 to TRBJ2-7, with 10 bases aligning to TRBD2. Germline assignment: CDR1 SGDLS and CDR2 YYNGEE. V gave up 3 bases and J gave up 5 bases; unmatched junction bases: 11. This CDR3 region has 16 residues. CDR3 nucleotide sequence: TGTGCCAGCAGCGAATACTCTAGCGGGAGTTCCCACGAGCAGTACTTC. It specifies CASSEYSSGSSHEQYF.

This rearrangement joins TRBV25-1 to TRBJ2-3; 7 nucleotides align to TRBD1. Looked up from germline, CDR1 is MGHDK and CDR2 is SYGVNS. CDR3 size: 16 residues. Trimming removed 4 bases from V and 4 bases from J; junction bases left unmatched: 11. In nucleotides, the CDR3 is TGTGCCAGCAGTGCCTGGGGGAAAGGGGGCTCAGATACGCAGTATTTT. It yields the protein CASSAWGKGGSDTQYF.

The chain links TRBV3-1 (or the pseudogene TRBV3-2) to TRBJ2-5, with TRBD2 as a possible D gene (6 bases). The germline gives CDR1 LGHDT, CDR2 YNNKEL (reference sequence). Trimming removed 6 bases at V and 1 base at J, with 15 bases between. The length of the CDR3 is 15 residues. The CDR3 nucleotides are TGTGCCAGCAGACCCCACGGGACTGTCCAAGAGACCCAGTACTTC. Translating gives CASRPHGTVQETQYF.

The rearrangement links TRBV5-4 to TRBJ2-1; 7 bases match TRBD2. Germline V gene data show CDR1 as SGHNT and CDR2 as YYREEE (reference sequence). J lost 9 bases, V lost 0 bases, and 3 bases had no gene match. The CDR3 consists of 13 residues. CDR3 loop: CASSLVGGGEQFF. The DNA of the CDR3 is TGTGCCAGCAGCTTGGTTGGGGGGGGTGAGCAGTTCTTC. The full variable domain, completed using reference TRBV5-4 and TRBJ2-1, is ETGVTQSPTHLIKTRGQQVTLRCSSQSGHNTVSWYQQALGQGPQFIFQYYREEENGRGNFPPRFSGLQFPNYSSELNVNALELDDSALYLCASSLVGGGEQFFGPGTRLTVL.

V is TRBV4-3 and J is TRBJ2-2; a possible D gene is TRBD2 (5 bases). The CDR3 runs to 15 residues. Germline CDR1 reads LGHNA; CDR2 reads YSLEER. V shed 0 bases and J shed 4 bases, with 9 bases lying between them. The CDR3 DNA follows: TGCGCCAGCAGCCAAGAAAACGAGGGCACCGGGGAGCTGTTTTTT. Translating it yields CASSQENEGTGELFF.

This chain joins TRBV5-1 and TRBJ2-2; D perhaps matches TRBD1 (5 bases). V was cut by 2 bases and J by 2 bases, with 10 bases left in between. The CDR3 consists of 15 residues. The V gene's germline CDR1 is SGHRS and CDR2 YFSETQ. The CDR3 DNA reads as TGCGCCAGCAGCTTTCGACAGATAAACACCGGGGAGCTGTTTTTT. Translation gives CASSFRQINTGELFF.

This clone was seen once. The gene calls are TRBV2 and TRBJ1-2; a possible D gene is TRBD1 (5 bases). The CDR3 totals 14 residues. Germline values: CDR1 SNHLY, CDR2 FYNNEI. V was cut by 6 bases and J by 2 bases, with 13 bases left in between. This chain's CDR3 is CASRDSPGNYGYTF. The CDR3, as DNA: TGTGCCAGCAGAGACAGTCCCGGCAACTATGGCTACACCTTC.

The chain recombines TRBV11-2 with TRBJ2-2; the match to TRBD2 covers 9 bases. The V gene end was trimmed by 6 bases and the J gene end by 4 bases; junction bases not matched to a gene: 6. There are 15 residues in the CDR3. Germline assignment: CDR1 SGHAT and CDR2 FQNNGV. CDR3 DNA: TGTGCCAGCAGACGTGGGACTAGCAGCACCGGGGAGCTGTTTTTT. Residues: CASRRGTSSTGELFF. Drawing the rest from reference TRBV11-2 and TRBJ2-2, the complete variable domain is EAGVAQSPRYKIIEKRQSVAFWCNPISGHATLYWYQQILGQGPKLLIQFQNNGVVDDSQLPKDRFSAERLKGVDSTLKIQPAKLEDSAVYLCASRRGTSSTGELFFGEGSRLTVL.

V is TRBV4-2 and J is TRBJ2-7; 7 bases align to TRBD2. CDR1 and CDR2 (germline): LGHNA, YNFKEQ. The CDR3 is 18 residues long. V shed 1 base and J 1 base; nucleotides not matched to a gene: 13. The CDR3 bases are TGTGCCAGCAGCCAAGGGAACTGGGAGGGCGAGGAGTCCTACGAGCAGTACTTC. This gives the protein CASSQGNWEGEESYEQYF.

This sequence joins TRBV7-3 and TRBJ1-6; 10 bases agree with TRBD1. V trimming: 5 bases; J trimming: 7 bases; junction bases outside the gene matches: 8. CDR3 length equals 16 residues. CDR1 and CDR2 from the germline V gene are SGHTA and FQGTGA. CDR3 sequence reads: CASSKSGTGVNSPLHF. The CDR3 DNA follows: TGTGCCAGCAGCAAATCCGGGACAGGGGTGAATTCACCCCTCCACTTT.

The chain combines TRBV6-5 with TRBJ1-4; D is unclear. The germline V gene encodes CDR1 MNHEY and CDR2 SVGAGI. Trimming removed 0 bases at V and 3 bases at J, with 11 bases between. This CDR3 region has 16 residues. The CDR3 spells CASSYSSGISNEKLFF. The CDR3 DNA reads TGTGCCAGCAGTTACTCGTCGGGGATCTCTAATGAAAAACTGTTTTTT.

The chain carries TRBV28 and TRBJ2-7; TRBD1 agrees at 8 bases. The trim removed 4 bases at V and 4 bases at J, leaving 12 bases unmatched. The CDR3 extends over 16 amino acids. Germline V gene lookup returns CDR1 MDHEN and CDR2 SYDVKM. For the CDR3, the DNA is TGTGCCAGCAGTTCCCTTTCGACAGGGGCCAGATACGAGCAGTACTTC. Protein: CASSSLSTGARYEQYF.

The sample holds a few counts of this clone. The chain joins TRBV13 to TRBJ2-7; TRBD1 agrees at 11 bases. Germline V gives CDR1 PRHDT, CDR2 FYEKMQ (reference sequence). V was clipped by 4 bases and J by 4 bases; unmatched bases: 9. The CDR3 runs 16 residues. CDR3: CASSSAGQGAEYEQYF. The CDR3 DNA reads as TGTGCCAGCAGCTCGGCCGGACAGGGGGCGGAATACGAGCAGTACTTC.

The chain carries TRBV7-9 and TRBJ2-1; 11 bases agree with TRBD2. Trimming removed 2 bases from V and 8 bases from J; junction bases left unmatched: 5. In germline, CDR1 is SEHNR, CDR2 FQNEAQ (reference sequence). The CDR3 consists of 15 residues. The CDR3 protein is CASSLLAGGHDEQFF. In nucleotides, the CDR3 is TGTGCCAGCAGCTTACTAGCGGGAGGACACGATGAGCAGTTCTTC.

The chain recombines TRBV9 with TRBJ1-2; possibly TRBD1 for D (5 bases). Germline V CDR1 and CDR2: SGDLS, YYNGEE. The CDR3 runs 16 residues. The V gene lost 7 bases and the J gene lost 2 bases, with 21 bases spanning the gap. The CDR3 reads CASWGDAGRLNYGYTF. The CDR3 coding sequence is TGTGCCAGCTGGGGGGACGCAGGTAGATTGAACTATGGCTACACCTTC.

The chain is built from TRBV28 and TRBJ1-2; no reliable D call. CDR1 is MDHEN and CDR2 is SYDVKM in the germline V gene. The CDR3 extends over 12 amino acids. V was pared by 3 bases and J by 6 bases, with 8 bases between. The CDR3 loop reads CASSFSADGYTF. CDR3 nucleotide sequence: TGTGCCAGCAGTTTTTCGGCGGATGGCTACACCTTC.